This TCR beta chain was obtained from a study of T cell responses to AZD1222 COVID-19 vaccine (dated by TCRdb to the early 2020s). Regarding the study in general: AZD1222 recipients whose second dose came at about 4 weeks and those whose second dose came at about 12 weeks were combined into one group, since spike-specific TCR depth and breadth did not differ between the two schedules. TCR sequencing covered some 250 trial participants: 200 to 220 given two doses of AZD1222 and around 25 given two doses of MenACWY control vaccine. Enrollment into the trials was organized by age into subgroups of 18-55, 56-69 and 70-plus years, and those subgroups contained roughly 150, 30 and 60 TCR-sequenced participants, respectively.

With regard to this clone: No cognate antigen has been identified for it. Base qualities are not at hand, and no much larger clone is one base apart.

Broader findings and caveats from the paper: The 56-69-year group was small, and its depth increase did not reach significance, likely because of low power. Because no day 14 peak-response samples were available, the repertoires could be characterized only after the peak T cell response. Participants were mostly white British, with more females than males. The authors suggested clonal diversity may have been underestimated. The vaccine-associated CD4 TCRs covered the entire spike protein, and the dominant responses fell in regions 160-218 and 743-854. After two AZD1222 doses, spike-specific TCR breadth and depth were significantly higher than at day 0 and than in MenACWY recipients. Reportedly, close to half of the unique spike-specific TCRs recognized epitopes lying outside the regions that are mutated in the B.1.351 and B.1.1.7 variants. Conclusions about previously exposed vaccinees were limited because only six AZD1222 recipients were SARS-CoV-2 seropositive at baseline.

The sample's time point label is to be understood as: baseline before first vaccination. Samples from vaccinated people were obtained from the UK trials COV001 and COV002, which included a single-blind randomized controlled phase 2/3 trial of AZD1222 (ChAdOx1 nCoV-19) in healthy adults. For TCRbeta chain sequencing, PBMC samples were collected from trial participants at day 0 and at day 28 after the second dose. From its cysteine to its phenylalanine, the CDR3 spans 15 amino acids. The DNA shown is the 45-base CDR3, in frame from base 1. CDR1 and CDR2 were assigned from the germline V gene as MRHNA and SNTAGT. Trimming costs V 2 bases and J 6 bases, and their ends lie 14 bases apart. The CDR3 regions of human TCRbeta chains were analyzed by immunosequencing. The source study handled its data this way. Repertoire TCRs were checked for matches against a reference library of SARS-CoV-2-specific TCRs that had been generated using the MIRA antigen-specificity platform. Breadth meant the fraction of unique TCRs that were SARS-CoV-2-associated, whereas depth meant the fraction of total T cells that were SARS-CoV-2-associated. Using the MIRA data, every spike-specific TCR was mapped to the spike region that the TCR reacted to and assigned to either a CD4 or a CD8 class. Log10-transformed breadth and depth values were compared by one-way ANOVA with Sidak's multiple comparisons tests. In TCRdb, the immuneACCESS table is reduced to in-frame sequences with V and J assigned. These tables do not hold every clone; where another copy was compared, an unresolved V gene accounts for under half, and the others remain unexplained. The V and J calls and clone size are taken from that table; D and trimming were inferred from the DNA. This sample comprises 120,000 or so clones, less than 95% of them detected only once. The ten largest clones capture roughly 7.8% of the sample.

The sequence came from an adult in good health. The rearranged segments are TRBV6-4 and TRBJ1-5, with the D gene not clear enough to name. Here the sequenced sample was peripheral blood, taken on day 0 of AZD1222 vaccination. The nucleotide sequence is given as TGTGCCAGCAGTGACCATCGGCGGTTAGGTCAGCCCCAGCATTTT. The encoded protein is CASSDHRRLGQPQHF.